This TCR beta chain was found in a study of OX40 agonist ivuxolimab in advanced cancers. Turning to the overall study: Ivuxolimab was a fully human IgG2 agonistic monoclonal antibody targeting the costimulatory receptor OX40 (CD134). Intravenous ivuxolimab was administered to patients every 2 weeks at six dose levels: 0.01, 0.1, 0.3, 1.5, 3 and 10 mg/kg. Among the approximately 54 dose-escalation patients, some 20 had hepatocellular carcinoma, roughly 15 melanoma, 9 renal cell carcinoma and 9 head and neck cancer. A male proportion of 82.7% and a mean age of around 60 years, ranging from about 20 to 79, were recorded for the dose-escalation cohort. Prior anti-PD-1, anti-PD-L1 or anti-CTLA-4 therapy was permitted, and checkpoint inhibitors had been received by 30% to 40% of dose-escalation patients. Partial responses occurred in three dose-escalation patients: two with cutaneous melanoma and one with hepatocellular carcinoma. The point of sequencing TCRbeta in the periphery was to test whether ivuxolimab changed TCR sequence diversity and drove clonal T-cell expansion. The paper describes the monotherapy dose-escalation part (N ≈ 51 patients) of the phase I trial of ivuxolimab. The study at large found these results: The antigen specificity of the clonally expanded peripheral T cells was not determined. At doses from 0.1 to 3.0 mg/kg, clonal expansion was seen in both CD4+ and CD8+ blood T cells between baseline and week 6. Low levels of normalized T-cell clonal expansion were also seen in some nonresponding patients. Partial responders in the 0.1-3.0 mg/kg groups had among the lowest normalized peripheral clonal expansion, especially among CD8+ T cells. After ivuxolimab, CD8+ T cells had more expanded clones than CD4+ T cells on average.

Trimming leaves V shorter by 3 bases and J shorter by 6 bases, with the junction holding 4 bases beyond the gene matches. CDR1 SGHTA and CDR2 FQGNSA are derived from the germline V gene. The CDR3 numbers 13 residues from cysteine through phenylalanine. Only the CDR3 part of the read is kept: 39 bases, read in frame from the first base. Patients with autoimmune disease history or receiving systemic immunosuppression were excluded from the trial. Peripheral blood for TCR sequencing was collected from all dose cohorts at baseline, on cycle 4 day 1, and on cycle 7 day 1. The samples were taken from a phase I, first-in-human, multicenter, open-label dose-escalation trial of ivuxolimab. Adults with locally advanced or metastatic head and neck squamous cell, hepatocellular, melanoma or renal cell carcinoma were enrolled in the trial. Before TCR sequencing, CD4+ T cells and CD8+ T cells were sorted from peripheral blood as separate populations.

For sequencing of the TCRbeta CDR3 region, genomic DNA was extracted from the sorted cells. The immunoSEQ Assay was used to sequence the TCRbeta CDR3 regions. TCRdb retrieved this table from immuneACCESS and kept in-frame rearrangements only. Not all clones are present; in checked studies, unresolved V genes account for under half, and no reason is known for the remainder. The sample table contains about 49,000 clones; only one count was recorded for about 80% of them. The ten biggest clones cover 1.5% to 2% of the sample. With regard to this clone: Its binding antigen is unknown. Base quality data are lacking; no much larger clone is found one base away.

The sample here was CD4+ or CD8+ T cells sorted from blood, taken in a trial of the OX40 agonist ivuxolimab. The rearranged segments are TRBV7-2 and TRBJ1-1; a stretch of 7 junction bases matches TRBD1. This sequence originates from an adult with an advanced solid tumor such as melanoma, head and neck, liver or kidney cancer. DNA sequence: TGTGCCAGCAGCTTCATTCAGGGGGCTGAAGCTTTCTTT. Translated, it gives CASSFIQGAEAFF. Outside the CDR3, residues come from the reference TRBV7-2 and TRBJ1-1 proteins, so the full variable domain is: GAGVSQSPSNKVTEKGKDVELRCDPISGHTALYWYRQSLGQGLEFLIYFQGNSAPDKSGLPSDRFSAERTGGSVSTLTIQRTQQEDSAVYLCASSFIQGAEAFFGQGTRLTVV.